This T cell receptor (beta chain) was captured in a study of multiple sclerosis patients with progressive multifocal leukoencephalopathy. Time point: time of PML onset. Natalizumab-treated patients developed PML between roughly 16 and 56 months into natalizumab therapy. Germline V CDR1 and CDR2: SGDLS, YYNGEE. V lost 5 bases, J lost 3 bases, and 15 bases lay in between. The CDR3 loop spans 14 amino acids. Produced via immunoSEQ multiplex PCR; TCRdb's table is partial and in-frame only. The data show about 32,000 clones, with roughly 89% seen just once and around 6% held by the top ten. The study, taken as a whole, reports: Lower normalized Shannon entropy suggested reduced TRB diversity in most PML patients. PML-onset expanded TRB clones were detectable before and during natalizumab therapy. No common TRBV or TRBJ usage or pairing appeared at PML.

On this clone itself: The target antigen is unknown.

The chain is built from TRBV9 and TRBJ2-7, with TRBD1 as a possible D gene (5 bases). The TCR originated in a woman in her 40s with progressive multifocal leukoencephalopathy. The input for sequencing was PBMCs, taken from a patient treated with natalizumab. CDR3 loop: CASSETTVGYEQYF. The CDR3 DNA is TGTGCCAGCAGTGAAACGACAGTGGGCTACGAGCAGTACTTC.